The 15 T cell receptor beta chains below were found in one sample sequenced in a study of blood T cell repertoires in COVID-19. The protocol was immunoSEQ multiplex PCR, while the TCRdb copy is restricted to in-frame clones and leaves out a portion. This sample has hundreds of thousands of clones; 83% occur once, and the top ten carry more than 4.5%. The specimen was PBMCs or T cells enriched from blood (not recorded which). Receptors were obtained from a woman aged 45 to 65 who had been exposed to COVID-19.

The J gene is TRBJ2-7, the V gene TRBV7-2; TRBD2 is a possible D gene (5 bases). Between the trimmed V and J ends, which lost 2 bases and 6 bases, there was a span of 11 bases. CDR1 SGHTA and CDR2 FQGNSA come from the germline V gene. The CDR3 is 13 residues long. The CDR3, as DNA: TGTGCCAGCAGCTTACTTAGGGAGAGCGAGCAGTACTTC. This codes for CASSLLRESEQYF.

V gene TRBV28 combines with J gene TRBJ1-1, with 8 bases identical to TRBD1. This CDR3 has 14 residues. The germline gives CDR1 MDHEN, CDR2 SYDVKM. V trimming: 5 bases; J trimming: 7 bases; junction bases outside the gene matches: 9. DNA for the CDR3: TGTGCCAGCAGTGTCCAGGGGGCGAGGGGTGAAGCTTTCTTT. It codes for CASSVQGARGEAFF.

This chain links TRBV5-1 with TRBJ1-1; the D gene is possibly TRBD1 (6 bases). Per germline, CDR1 SGHRS and CDR2 YFSETQ. The ends were cut back, 4 bases at V and 2 bases at J, with 12 bases in the middle. The CDR3 totals 14 residues. CDR3 amino acids: CASSLVGQNTEAFF. The CDR3 DNA reads as TGCGCCAGCAGCCTCGTGGGACAAAACACTGAAGCTTTCTTT.

The CDR3 sequence is CASTGVRGYTF. The CDR3 nucleotides read TGTGCCAGTACAGGGGTGCGAGGCTACACCTTC. The chain couples TRBV2 to TRBJ1-2; TRBD1 matches at 7 bases. This CDR3 has 11 residues. The trim removed 9 bases at V and 8 bases at J, leaving 6 bases unmatched. The germline CDR1 and CDR2 sequences are SNHLY and FYNNEI.

This chain connects TRBV6-5 to TRBJ1-5; D remains ambiguous. The CDR3 has 15 amino acids. V was shortened by 5 bases and J by 6 bases, with 17 bases between the two germline ends. The germline V gene encodes CDR1 MNHEY and CDR2 SVGAGI. CDR3 protein: CASSTKEGRSQPQHF. The CDR3 DNA reads TGTGCCAGCAGTACCAAGGAGGGTAGGAGTCAGCCCCAGCATTTT.

This clone was observed a handful of times. The chain couples TRBV6-5 to TRBJ2-7, with D possibly being TRBD1 (7 bases). Trimming shortened V by 0 bases and J by 4 bases, and 13 bases separated the two germline ends. The CDR3 is 15 amino acids. The germline CDR1 and CDR2 sequences are MNHEY and SVGAGI. Written as DNA, the CDR3 is TGTGCCAGCAGTTACTCGCAGACAGGGACTTACGAGCAGTACTTC. This encodes CASSYSQTGTYEQYF.

Details on this clone: Other DNA sequences in the sample encode the same CDR3. The chain is built from TRBV3-1 (or the pseudogene TRBV3-2) and TRBJ2-5; no clear D gene. The CDR3 loop spans 12 amino acids. Looked up from germline, CDR1 is LGHDT and CDR2 is YNNKEL (reference sequence). The V and J ends lost 4 bases and 4 bases respectively, with 7 bases between them. As DNA, the CDR3 is TGTGCCAGCAGCCCTCGAGGAGAGACCCAGTACTTC. It is translated as CASSPRGETQYF.

The rearrangement joins TRBV5-1 to TRBJ1-2; 11 bases agree with TRBD1. The germline gives CDR1 SGHRS, CDR2 YFSETQ. Unmatched junction bases numbered 3, after V lost 7 bases and J lost 4 bases. This CDR3 is 13 amino acids long. CDR3 in DNA: TGCGCCAGCCGGACAGGGGGCGGCTATGGCTACACCTTC. Translated, it gives CASRTGGGYGYTF.

For the CDR3, the DNA is TGTGCCAGCAGCTTTTCACAGGGGCTCACTGAAGCTTTCTTT. Translating it yields CASSFSQGLTEAFF. The gene calls are TRBV5-4 and TRBJ1-1; 7 bases align to TRBD1. The CDR3 contains 14 residues. V lost 2 bases and J lost 4; bases outside the gene matches: 5. Germline-derived CDR1 and CDR2 are SGHNT and YYREEE (reference sequence).

This chain links TRBV5-4 with TRBJ1-2; tentative D call: TRBD1 (5 bases). The CDR3 is 14 residues long. Trimming shortened V by 4 bases and J by 4 bases, and 14 bases separated the two germline ends. CDR1 and CDR2 (germline): SGHNT, YYREEE (reference sequence). The CDR3 here is CASSIWGVPYGYTF. The DNA for the CDR3 is TGTGCCAGCAGCATCTGGGGGGTCCCCTATGGCTACACCTTC.

In its sample, this clone was seen once. The chain couples TRBV11-2 to TRBJ2-3; 9 nucleotides agree with TRBD2. Germline CDR1 is SGHAT and CDR2 is FQNNGV. J gave up 1 base and V 1 base, and 3 bases lay outside the gene matches. The CDR3 is 16 amino acids. The CDR3 coding sequence is TGTGCCAGCAGCTTAGTGTCTAGCGGGGGCACAGATACGCAGTATTTT. Residues: CASSLVSSGGTDTQYF.

The rearrangement joins TRBV9 to TRBJ1-2; the match to TRBD1 covers 11 bases. CDR1 is SGDLS, CDR2 YYNGEE, per germline. This CDR3 is built from 15 residues. Trimming took 0 bases from V and 8 from J; bases not matched to a gene: 6. The DNA for the CDR3 is TGTGCCAGCAGCGTAGGGGGACAGGGGGATGAAGGCTACACCTTC. Its translation is CASSVGGQGDEGYTF.

In regard to this clone: Relative to the germline gene, one junction end is altered; a read error may explain this. This chain links TRBV27 with TRBJ2-3, with 8 bases matching TRBD1. The CDR3 consists of 14 residues. CDR1 is MNHEY, CDR2 SMNVEV, per germline (reference sequence). This chain's CDR3 is CASSPLMDRAKIEF. DNA for the CDR3: TGTGCCAGCAGTCCACTGATGGACAGGGCAAAGATCGAATTT.

The J gene is TRBJ2-2, the V gene TRBV7-3, with 7 bases aligning to TRBD2. From germline, CDR1 is SGHTA and CDR2 FQGTGA. With V trimmed by 3 bases and J by 5 bases, 3 bases remained unmatched. The CDR3 contains 14 residues. The DNA for the CDR3 is TGTGCCAGCAGCTTTAAGGGAGGGACCGGGGAGCTGTTTTTT. Encoded protein: CASSFKGGTGELFF. Combining the CDR3 with reference TRBV7-3 and TRBJ2-2 gives the whole variable domain GAGVSQTPSNKVTEKGKYVELRCDPISGHTALYWYRQSLGQGPEFLIYFQGTGAADDSGLPNDRFFAVRPEGSVSTLKIQRTERGDSAVYLCASSFKGGTGELFFGEGSRLTVL.

This chain uses TRBV14 with TRBJ1-6, with 8 bases matching TRBD1. CDR3 length equals 15 residues. The V segment lost 4 bases and the J segment 6 bases; nucleotides outside the gene matches: 5. In germline, CDR1 is SGHDN, CDR2 FVKESK. The CDR3 loop is CASSRPDRANSPLHF. DNA for the CDR3: TGTGCCAGCAGCCGCCCGGACAGGGCTAATTCACCCCTCCACTTT.